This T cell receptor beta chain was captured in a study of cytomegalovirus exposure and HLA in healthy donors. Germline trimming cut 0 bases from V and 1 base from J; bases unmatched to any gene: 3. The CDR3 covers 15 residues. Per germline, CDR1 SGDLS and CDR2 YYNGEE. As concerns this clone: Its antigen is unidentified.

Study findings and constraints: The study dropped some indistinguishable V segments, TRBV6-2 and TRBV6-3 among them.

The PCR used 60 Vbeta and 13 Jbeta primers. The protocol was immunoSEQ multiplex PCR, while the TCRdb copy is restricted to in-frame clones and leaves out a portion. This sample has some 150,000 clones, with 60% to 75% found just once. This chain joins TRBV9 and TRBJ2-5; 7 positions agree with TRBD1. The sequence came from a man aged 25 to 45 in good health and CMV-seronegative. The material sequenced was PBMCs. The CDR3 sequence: CASSVGTGVQETQYF. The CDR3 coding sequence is TGTGCCAGCAGCGTAGGCACAGGGGTCCAAGAGACCCAGTACTTC.